One sample yielded the 24 T cell receptor beta chains listed below, sequenced in a study of blood T cells in healthy people across ages. The authors ran a second PCR of roughly 6 to 12 cycles using a sample-barcoded 5' primer and a J-beta primer mix. TCRdb itself ran the 5' RACE reads through MiXCR, one entry per CDR3 protein. The table shows 700,000 to 950,000 distinct CDR3 sequences, with roughly 44% occurring only once. The sequenced sample was blood. These receptor sequences come from a woman in her sixties in good health.

The chain joins TRBV7-6 to TRBJ1-1, with D uncertain. CDR3 length: 14 residues. Germline V gives CDR1 SGHVS, CDR2 FNYEAQ. V was shortened by 2 bases and J by 1 base, with 8 bases between the two germline ends. CDR3 protein: CASSLNGENTEAFF. CDR3 coding DNA: TGTGCCAGCAGCTTAAACGGTGAGAACACTGAAGCTTTCTTT. Complete variable domain (other parts from reference TRBV7-6 and TRBJ1-1): GAGVSQSPRYKVTKRGQDVALRCDPISGHVSLYWYRQALGQGPEFLTYFNYEAQQDKSGLPNDRFSAERPEGSISTLTIQRTEQRDSAMYRCASSLNGENTEAFFGQGTRLTVV.

This clonotype turned up a few times. This rearrangement joins TRBV7-3 to TRBJ2-1, with TRBD2 matching 9 bases. The trim removed 2 bases at V and 9 bases at J, leaving 5 bases unmatched. Germline-derived CDR1 and CDR2 are SGHTA and FQGTGA. CDR3 size: 14 residues. CDR3 region: CASSLGGGASEQFF. DNA for the CDR3: TGTGCCAGCAGCTTAGGCGGGGGGGCCAGTGAGCAGTTCTTC.

The chain carries TRBV2 and TRBJ2-7; 8 bases agree with TRBD2. The CDR3 has 13 residues. Germline CDR1 reads SNHLY; CDR2 reads FYNNEI. Trimming took 11 bases from V and 5 from J; bases not matched to a gene: 11. CDR3 nucleotide sequence: TGTGCCTGCTGTAGGACTAGCTTCGACGAGCAGTACTTC. As protein: CACCRTSFDEQYF.

V gene TRBV7-9 combines with J gene TRBJ2-3; no reliable D call. Trimming took off 3 bases at V and 1 base at J, with 8 bases between the two ends. This CDR3 is built from 14 residues. CDR1 SEHNR and CDR2 FQNEAQ come from the germline V gene (reference sequence). CDR3: CASSFPQGTDTQYF. In nucleotides, the CDR3 is TGTGCCAGCAGCTTCCCCCAAGGCACAGATACGCAGTATTTT. Based on the CDR3 plus reference TRBV7-9 and TRBJ2-3, the full variable domain is DTGVSQNPRHKITKRGQNVTFRCDPISEHNRLYWYRQTLGQGPEFLTYFQNEAQLEKSRLLSDRFSAERPKGSFSTLEIQRTEQGDSAMYLCASSFPQGTDTQYFGPGTRLTVL.

CDR3 region: CASLSRTGGYNEQFF. The CDR3 coding sequence is TGTGCCAGCTTATCCCGGACAGGGGGTTACAATGAGCAGTTCTTC. The rearrangement links TRBV2 to TRBJ2-1; 10 positions agree with TRBD1. The V and J ends lost 8 bases and 4 bases, in that order; junction bases with no gene match: 8. The germline gives CDR1 SNHLY, CDR2 FYNNEI. The CDR3 loop spans 15 amino acids.

This clonotype was picked up many times. Here the CDR3 reads CASSPGTGVSETQYF. CDR3 coding DNA: TGTGCCAGCAGCCCCGGGACAGGGGTATCGGAGACCCAGTACTTC. The chain is built from TRBV7-3 and TRBJ2-5; 10 positions match TRBD1. The CDR3 length is 15 residues. J was trimmed by 5 bases and V by 5 bases; bases with no gene match: 8. Per the germline V gene, CDR1 is SGHTA and CDR2 is FQGTGA.

The J gene is TRBJ2-7, the V gene TRBV5-1; either TRBD1 or TRBD2 may fit D (5 bases each). Trimming removed 4 bases at V and 0 bases at J, with 14 bases between. The CDR3 extends over 15 amino acids. Germline V gene sequence: CDR1 SGHRS, CDR2 YFSETQ. CDR3 DNA: TGCGCCAGCAGCCCGGGGACGAAGAGCTCCTACGAGCAGTACTTC. It codes for CASSPGTKSSYEQYF.

The rearrangement uses TRBV5-1 and TRBJ1-2, with D unclear. V lost 0 bases and J lost 8, with 11 bases in between. This CDR3 has 13 amino acids. CDR1 is SGHRS and CDR2 is YFSETQ in the germline V gene. Written as DNA, the CDR3 is TGCGCCAGCAGCTTGGCACGGGGAGGCGGCTACACCTTC. Translated, it gives CASSLARGGGYTF.

With regard to this clonotype: A much larger clone lies a single base off, so this may be a read error. The rearrangement joins TRBV6-2 or TRBV6-3 to TRBJ2-1, with D unclear. The DNA end is a closer match to TRBJ2-7, so the J assignment may be wrong. The germline V gene has CDR1 MNHEY and CDR2 SVGEGT. The CDR3 has 15 residues. For the CDR3, the DNA is TGTGCCAGCAGTCAGCTCAGGAGCTCCTACAATGAGCAGTACTTC. As protein: CASSQLRSSYNEQYF.

This clonotype was seen ten or more times. J is TRBJ2-1 and V is TRBV27, with a weak D call TRBD2 (6 bases). Germline V gives CDR1 MNHEY, CDR2 SMNVEV (reference sequence). This CDR3 is built from 16 residues. The V gene lost 3 bases and the J gene lost 4 bases, with 16 bases spanning the gap. The CDR3 coding sequence is TGTGCCAGCAGTTTCCAGCACGGGACTCGGTACAATGAGCAGTTCTTC. Translation gives CASSFQHGTRYNEQFF.

The J gene is TRBJ2-1, the V gene TRBV7-8, with 10 nucleotides matching TRBD2. J was trimmed by 6 bases and V by 4 bases; bases with no gene match: 9. Germline V gene sequence: CDR1 SGHVS, CDR2 FQNEAQ. The CDR3 covers 16 residues. This CDR3 reads CASSWHLAGGVNEQFF. CDR3 nucleotide sequence: TGTGCCAGCAGCTGGCACTTAGCGGGGGGTGTCAATGAGCAGTTCTTC.

J is TRBJ1-2 and V is TRBV15; D is unclear. Germline CDR1 reads LNHNV; CDR2 reads YYDKDF (reference sequence). The CDR3 sequence is 14 residues long. The V end was cut by 0 bases, the J end by 6 bases, with 11 bases between. The CDR3 DNA follows: TGTGCCACCAGCAGAGATGCGGCCGGGGATGGCTACACCTTC. Protein: CATSRDAAGDGYTF.

This clonotype was counted a few times. The chain is built from TRBV6-1 and TRBJ2-3; D is ambiguous. The V and J ends lost 5 bases and 6 bases respectively, with 12 bases between them. The germline V gene encodes CDR1 MNHNS and CDR2 SASEGT. There are 13 residues in the CDR3. This CDR3 is CASSMGNWDTQYF. The CDR3 bases are TGTGCCAGCAGTATGGGCAATTGGGATACGCAGTATTTT.

A few counts support this clonotype. The J gene is TRBJ2-6, the V gene TRBV10-1; tentatively, D is TRBD2 (5 bases). The germline gives CDR1 WNHNN, CDR2 SYGVQD (reference sequence). This CDR3 is built from 13 residues. V was cut by 2 bases and J by 7 bases, with 6 bases left in between. DNA for the CDR3: TGCGCCAGCAGTGAGCGGGGTGCCAACGTCCTGACTTTC. It is translated as CASSERGANVLTF.

The chain employs TRBV15 and TRBJ2-5; TRBD2 is a possible D gene (6 bases). The germline CDR1 and CDR2 sequences are LNHNV and YYDKDF (reference sequence). The CDR3 runs to 16 residues. V was clipped by 1 base and J by 4 bases, with 16 bases between them. DNA for the CDR3: TGTGCCACCAGCAGAGGTCGGGGAGGACATTCAGAGACCCAGTACTTC. Its protein is CATSRGRGGHSETQYF. The whole variable domain, remainder taken from reference TRBV15 and TRBJ2-5, is DAMVIQNPRYQVTQFGKPVTLSCSQTLNHNVMYWYQQKSSQAPKLLFHYYDKDFNNEADTPDNFQSRRPNTSFCFLDIRSPGLGDTAMYLCATSRGRGGHSETQYFGPGTRLLVL.

The chain combines TRBV20-1 with TRBJ2-7; D ambiguous. The V gene lost 0 bases and the J gene lost 0 bases, with 15 bases spanning the gap. The CDR3 extends over 16 amino acids. CDR1 and CDR2 (germline): DFQATT, SNEGSKA (reference sequence). The CDR3 DNA follows: TGCAGTGCTAGAGAGGGCACTTGGACCTACTCCTACGAGCAGTACTTC. This sequence encodes CSAREGTWTYSYEQYF.

V is TRBV12-3 or TRBV12-4 and J is TRBJ2-1; 8 bases line up with TRBD2. The CDR3 is made up of 17 amino acids. The V and J ends lost 0 bases and 7 bases, in that order; junction bases with no gene match: 11. The CDR3 DNA reads TGTGCCAGCAGTTTAGCTCTCACGGGGGGGCCTGGGAATGAGCAGTTCTTC. Translating gives CASSLALTGGPGNEQFF.

This clonotype was seen ten or more times. The chain couples TRBV7-8 to TRBJ2-1; 7 nucleotides agree with TRBD2. Germline CDR1 and CDR2: SGHVS and FQNEAQ. The ends lost 4 bases at V and 4 bases at J; junction bases unmatched: 10. The CDR3 has 16 amino acids. The chain's CDR3 is CASSSSSLAAYNEQFF. The CDR3 nucleotides are TGTGCCAGCAGCTCAAGTAGCCTAGCGGCTTACAATGAGCAGTTCTTC.

Comments on this clonotype: Being one base from a much bigger clone, this may be a read error. The chain joins TRBV27 to TRBJ2-7; D is undetermined. The end of the DNA aligns better with TRBJ2-5, so the J call may be wrong. This CDR3 comprises 13 residues. CDR1 and CDR2 from the germline V gene are MNHEY and SMNVEV (reference sequence). The CDR3 DNA follows: TGTGCCAGCAGTTTATCGGGGAAGGGGACCCAGTACTTC. This gives the protein CASSLSGKGTQYF.

This rearrangement joins TRBV12-3 or TRBV12-4 to TRBJ2-7; TRBD1 matches 8 bases. The CDR3 loop spans 13 amino acids. Trimming took 6 bases from V and 3 from J; bases not matched to a gene: 4. The CDR3 DNA reads TGTGCCAGCAGGGACAGGGTAGGCTACGAGCAGTACTTC. Encoded protein: CASRDRVGYEQYF.

This clonotype was picked up a small number of times. The chain is built from TRBV6-5 and TRBJ2-3; TRBD2 aligns across 11 bases. The CDR3 has 13 amino acids. V dropped 7 bases and J dropped 5; count of bases not matched to a gene: 2. Germline V CDR1 and CDR2: MNHEY, SVGAGI. Written as DNA, the CDR3 is TGTGCCAGCAAAGGGACTAGCGGAGATACGCAGTATTTT. Residues: CASKGTSGDTQYF.

The rearrangement joins TRBV7-2 to TRBJ2-7; D not resolved. V dropped 1 base and J dropped 0 bases, with 10 bases sitting between them. This CDR3 has 15 amino acids. CDR1 and CDR2 from the germline V gene are SGHTA and FQGNSA. CDR3 DNA: TGTGCCAGCAGCTTAGGGGCTTCTAGCTCCTACGAGCAGTACTTC. Its translation: CASSLGASSSYEQYF.

Only one count was recorded for this clonotype. The rearrangement links TRBV10-3 to TRBJ2-3, with D possibly called TRBD1 or TRBD2 (5 bases each). The V gene lost 0 bases and the J gene lost 4 bases, with 11 bases spanning the gap. The germline V gene encodes CDR1 ENHRY and CDR2 SYGVKD. CDR3 length: 15 amino acids. The DNA of the CDR3 is TGTGCCATCAGTGAGTCGAGGGGTCTTGCAGATACGCAGTATTTT. It encodes CAISESRGLADTQYF.

This sequence joins TRBV7-8 and TRBJ2-3; 11 bases are a match to TRBD2. J lost 6 bases, V lost 5 bases, and 13 bases had no gene match. The germline CDR1 and CDR2 sequences are SGHVS and FQNEAQ. The CDR3 is made up of 17 amino acids. CDR3: CASSIPLAGGFSDTQYF. CDR3 nucleotide sequence: TGTGCCAGCAGCATTCCGCTAGCGGGAGGTTTCTCCGATACGCAGTATTTT.